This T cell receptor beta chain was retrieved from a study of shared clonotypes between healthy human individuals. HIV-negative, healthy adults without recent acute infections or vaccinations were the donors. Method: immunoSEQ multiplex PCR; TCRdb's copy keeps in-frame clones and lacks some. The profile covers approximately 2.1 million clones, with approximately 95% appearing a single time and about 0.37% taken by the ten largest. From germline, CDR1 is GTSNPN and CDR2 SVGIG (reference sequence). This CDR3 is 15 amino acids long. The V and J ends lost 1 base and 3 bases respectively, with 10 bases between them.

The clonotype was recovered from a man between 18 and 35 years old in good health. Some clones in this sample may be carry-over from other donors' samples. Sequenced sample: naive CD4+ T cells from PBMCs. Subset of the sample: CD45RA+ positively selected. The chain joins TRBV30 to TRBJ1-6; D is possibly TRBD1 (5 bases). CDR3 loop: CAWSETDSYNSPLHF. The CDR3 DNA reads TGTGCCTGGAGTGAGACAGATAGCTATAATTCACCCCTCCACTTT.